This record covers a single T cell receptor beta chain. This sample stems from a study of radiotherapy plus CTLA-4 blockade in lung cancer. Clones were sequenced by immunoSEQ multiplex PCR, and TCRdb holds only the in-frame ones, with some missing. The sample includes some 73,000 clones, under 85% of them seen just once. Germline CDR1 is MDHEN and CDR2 is SYDVKM. The germline V and J ends were trimmed by 6 bases and 2 bases, with 14 bases remaining between them. The CDR3 length is 14 residues. The chain joins TRBV28 to TRBJ2-7; D ambiguous. The sample consisted of peripheral blood, taken from a patient treated with radiotherapy plus ipilimumab. The TCR comes from a human donor with non-small cell lung cancer who had stable disease on radiotherapy plus ipilimumab. CDR3 loop: CASSPPLSTYEQYF. The CDR3 region has the DNA TGTGCCAGCAGCCCCCCACTGAGTACCTACGAGCAGTACTTC.